This T cell receptor beta chain emerged from a study of blood T cell repertoires in COVID-19. TCRdb keeps only in-frame clones here, not all; method: immunoSEQ multiplex PCR. The sample shows some 300,000 clones, over 85% of them seen only once. Germline V lookup: CDR1 MGHRA, CDR2 YSYEKL. V lost 4 bases, J lost 2 bases, and 4 bases stayed unmatched. This CDR3 comprises 15 residues. Individuals in the exposed group had encountered a COVID-19 case within 2 weeks preceding study entry. As for this clone: The same CDR3 arises from other DNA sequences in this sample as well.

Source material: PBMCs or T cells enriched from blood (not recorded which). The V and J genes are TRBV4-1 and TRBJ2-5; 10 bases align to TRBD2. The TCR originated in a woman in her fifties or sixties who had been exposed to COVID-19. CDR3 DNA: TGCGCCAGCAGCCCCGGACTAGCGGTTCAAGAGACCCAGTACTTC. Translating gives CASSPGLAVQETQYF.